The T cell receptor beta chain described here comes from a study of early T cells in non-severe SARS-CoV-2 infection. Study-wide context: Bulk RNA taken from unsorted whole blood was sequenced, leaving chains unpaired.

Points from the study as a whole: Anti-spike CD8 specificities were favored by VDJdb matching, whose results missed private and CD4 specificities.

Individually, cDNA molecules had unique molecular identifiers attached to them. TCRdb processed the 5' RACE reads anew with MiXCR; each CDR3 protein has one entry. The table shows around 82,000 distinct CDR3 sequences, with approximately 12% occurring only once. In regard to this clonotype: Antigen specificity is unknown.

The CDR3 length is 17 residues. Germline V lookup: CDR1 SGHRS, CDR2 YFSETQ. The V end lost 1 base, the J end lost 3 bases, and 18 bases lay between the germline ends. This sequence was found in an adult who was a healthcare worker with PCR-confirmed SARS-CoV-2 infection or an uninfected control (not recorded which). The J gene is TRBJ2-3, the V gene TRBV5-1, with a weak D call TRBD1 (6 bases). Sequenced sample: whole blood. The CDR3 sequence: CASSLPPTGLGTDTQYF. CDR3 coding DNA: TGCGCCAGCAGCTTGCCCCCAACAGGGTTGGGGACAGATACGCAGTATTTT.